This is a list of T cell receptor beta chains from one sample in a study of human thymus T cells. Profiling relied on immunoSEQ multiplex PCR, and the TCRdb table lists in-frame clones only, not all of them. The table lists more than 70,000 clones, approximately 97% of them singletons. Sequenced sample: thymus tissue. The receptors were sampled from a boy less than two years old with a congenital heart defect but otherwise immunologically healthy. Both conserved end residues are part of each CDR3. The D gene is left open where the match is weak. For some rows the clone size is stated as once, few or many, or as a class when expanded; others skip it.

v_call	clone_size	d_call	j_call	cdr3_aa	cdr3_nt
TRBV23-1	-	-	TRBJ1-4	CASSHRDRSNEKLFF	TGCGCCAGCAGTCACCGCGATAGAAGTAATGAAAAACTGTTTTTT
TRBV5-1	-	TRBD1	TRBJ1-1	CASSCPSGGEAEAFF	TGCGCCAGCAGCTGCCCCTCAGGGGGGGAGGCTGAAGCTTTCTTT
TRBV20-1	-	-	TRBJ1-1	CSAREGAFF	TGCAGTGCTAGAGAGGGTGCTTTCTTT
TRBV5-4	-	-	TRBJ2-7	CASSLDLGATSSYEQYF	TGTGCCAGCAGCTTGGATCTGGGGGCCACTAGCTCCTACGAGCAGTACTTC
TRBV27	-	TRBD2	TRBJ2-4	CASSQGALAGEVENIQYF	TGTGCCAGCAGTCAAGGGGCACTAGCGGGAGAAGTTGAAAACATTCAGTACTTC
TRBV28	-	TRBD2	TRBJ2-2	CASSPPPYRLAGGPNTGELFF	TGTGCCAGCAGCCCCCCCCCTTACCGACTAGCGGGCGGCCCGAACACCGGGGAGCTGTTTTTT
TRBV10-2	-	-	TRBJ1-4	CASRGRGRQRGKLFF	TGCGCCAGCAGGGGGAGGGGAAGGCAACGGGGAAAACTGTTTTTT
TRBV5-4	-	-	TRBJ2-3	CASSLAQGGTDTQYF	TGTGCCAGCAGCTTGGCACAGGGGGGGACAGATACGCAGTATTTT
TRBV15	-	TRBD1	TRBJ1-1	CATSSGPDRENTEAFF	TGTGCCACCAGCAGCGGCCCCGACAGGGAGAACACTGAAGCTTTCTTT
TRBV10-1	-	TRBD2	TRBJ2-3	CASSGGTSGTTDTQYF	TGCGCCAGCAGTGGGGGGACTAGCGGGACCACAGATACGCAGTATTTT
TRBV6-6	-	-	TRBJ2-1	CASRCTGHSYNEQFF	TGTGCCAGCAGGTGTACCGGGCACTCCTACAATGAGCAGTTCTTC
TRBV20-1	-	-	TRBJ2-3	CSASWGDTQYF	TGCAGTGCTAGCTGGGGGGATACGCAGTATTTT
TRBV12-5	-	TRBD2	TRBJ2-3	CASGSRTQAGVSTDTQYF	TGTGCTAGTGGTTCCCGCACTCAAGCGGGGGTTAGCACAGATACGCAGTATTTT
TRBV4-3	once	TRBD1	TRBJ2-7	CASRTPGQSSYEQYF	TGCGCCAGCAGGACCCCGGGACAGAGCTCCTACGAGCAGTACTTC
TRBV11-2	-	-	TRBJ2-1	CASSLKWSGTHTSYNEQFF	TGTGCCAGCAGCTTAAAATGGAGCGGGACACACACGTCGTACAATGAGCAGTTCTTC
TRBV5-6	-	-	TRBJ2-3	CASSSGPSRDTQYF	TGTGCCAGCAGCTCCGGACCGAGTAGGGATACGCAGTATTTT